This T cell receptor (beta chain) was recorded in a study of T cell changes during pregnancy in multiple sclerosis. Only in-frame clones appear in the TCRdb table, and some are missing; sequencing was by immunoSEQ multiplex PCR. This sample has 100,000 or so clones; roughly 92% occur once, and the top ten carry around 3.5%. V lost 2 bases, J lost 7 bases, and 12 bases stayed unmatched. The CDR3 extends over 17 amino acids. Germline CDR1 and CDR2: MNHNS and SASEGT. The origin of this receptor is a female donor with multiple sclerosis, enrolled in a pregnancy study. The sequences come from peripheral blood, collected after pregnancy. This chain links TRBV6-1 with TRBJ2-3; 10 nucleotides match TRBD2. The CDR3 sequence is CASSEPTSGEYQNTQYF. In DNA, the CDR3 is TGTGCCAGCAGTGAACCCACTAGCGGGGAATACCAAAATACGCAGTATTTT.